Listed here are 16 T cell receptor beta chains from one sample, sequenced in a study of blood T cell repertoires in COVID-19 (dated by TCRdb to 2018 to 2021). Library preparation used the immunoSEQ multiplex PCR assay. The table comes from immuneACCESS by way of TCRdb, which keeps in-frame sequences with V and J called. Part of the clones is missing from these tables; in studies checked, under half for an unresolved V gene and the rest for unknown reasons. In all, the sample holds about 160,000 clones, and approximately 91% of those were seen once. The ten largest clones add up to approximately 2.4% of the sample. The sequenced material came from peripheral blood. The source of these receptors is a man aged 18 to 30 with acute or convalescent COVID-19.

The gene calls are TRBV5-5 and TRBJ1-5; a possible D gene is TRBD1 (5 bases). The CDR3 runs 15 residues. Trimming took off 3 bases at V and 4 bases at J, with 14 bases between the two ends. Germline V gene sequence: CDR1 SGHKS, CDR2 YYEKEE (reference sequence). The CDR3 region is CASSWGGTANQPQHF. As DNA, the CDR3 is TGTGCCAGCAGCTGGGGCGGGACGGCTAATCAGCCCCAGCATTTT.

The J gene is TRBJ1-5, the V gene TRBV28; D not certain. The length of the CDR3 is 13 residues. V gave up 8 bases and J gave up 5 bases, with 13 bases separating them. Germline V gene lookup returns CDR1 MDHEN and CDR2 SYDVKM. In DNA, the CDR3 is TGTGCCAGCCAGGTCTTCGGTGATCAGCCCCAGCATTTT. Protein sequence: CASQVFGDQPQHF.

The V gene is TRBV6-5, the J gene TRBJ1-5; weak D call: TRBD1 (5 bases). The V end was cut by 7 bases, the J end by 6 bases, with 16 bases between. CDR3 size: 14 residues. In germline, CDR1 is MNHEY, CDR2 SVGAGI. The CDR3 DNA is TGTGCCAGCACCTACCAGGGAACGGGTCAGCCCCAGCATTTT. Protein: CASTYQGTGQPQHF.

This chain connects TRBV7-9 to TRBJ2-3, with 7 nucleotides matching TRBD1. This CDR3 is 13 amino acids long. The V gene's germline CDR1 is SEHNR and CDR2 FQNEAQ (reference sequence). V shed 6 bases, J shed 6 bases, and the junction held 6 bases outside the gene matches. The CDR3 reads CASRLTGSDTQYF. DNA for the CDR3: TGTGCCAGCAGGTTGACAGGGTCCGATACGCAGTATTTT.

The chain uses TRBV27 and TRBJ2-7; weak D call: TRBD2 (5 bases). Germline V lookup: CDR1 MNHEY, CDR2 SMNVEV (reference sequence). The CDR3 runs to 16 residues. V was shortened by 5 bases and J by 7 bases, with 24 bases between the two germline ends. CDR3 in DNA: TGTGCCAGCAGTCCGACCCGGACTCTCCACCCCCTAGAGCAGTACTTC. This gives the protein CASSPTRTLHPLEQYF.

This chain links TRBV27 with TRBJ2-3; 11 bases are shared with TRBD1. CDR3 length equals 12 residues. Losses at the gene ends were 2 bases for V and 15 bases for J; bases not matched to a gene: 4. The germline V gene has CDR1 MNHEY and CDR2 SMNVEV (reference sequence). The DNA for the CDR3 is TGTGCCAGCAGTTTAGGTGGACAGGGGGCATATTTT. Translating it yields CASSLGGQGAYF.

The chain combines TRBV24-1 with TRBJ2-1; 11 nucleotides agree with TRBD2. Germline values: CDR1 KGHDR, CDR2 SFDVKD. The V segment lost 3 bases and the J segment 4 bases; nucleotides outside the gene matches: 4. CDR3 length equals 16 residues. The CDR3 DNA reads as TGTGCCACCAGTGATCAGACTAGCGGGACTTACAATGAGCAGTTCTTC. This sequence encodes CATSDQTSGTYNEQFF.

This clone is termed medium-sized. The chain employs TRBV3-1 (or the pseudogene TRBV3-2) and TRBJ2-1; tentative D call: TRBD2 (5 bases). This CDR3 has 14 residues. V lost 1 base and J lost 9, with 13 bases in between. Germline values: CDR1 LGHDT, CDR2 YNNKEL (reference sequence). CDR3 amino acids: CASSQASPSSEQFF. The CDR3 DNA reads TGTGCCAGCAGCCAAGCGTCTCCTAGCTCTGAGCAGTTCTTC.

CDR3 amino acids: CASSLQVNYGYTF. DNA for the CDR3: TGTGCCAGCAGTTTACAGGTTAACTATGGCTACACCTTC. This chain connects TRBV27 to TRBJ1-2, with D uncertain. This CDR3 has 13 residues. Germline loops: CDR1 MNHEY, CDR2 SMNVEV (reference sequence). Between the trimmed V and J ends, which lost 2 bases and 1 base, there was a span of 5 bases.

This chain uses TRBV10-1 with TRBJ2-1, with 9 bases matching TRBD2. CDR1 is WNHNN, CDR2 SYGVQD, per germline (reference sequence). The CDR3 is 15 amino acids. Unmatched junction bases numbered 4, after V lost 3 bases and J lost 4 bases. Here the CDR3 reads CASSDPSGKYNEQFF. The CDR3 bases are TGCGCCAGCAGTGACCCTAGCGGGAAGTACAATGAGCAGTTCTTC.

The chain employs TRBV5-1 and TRBJ2-7; D remains ambiguous. Germline V gene data show CDR1 as SGHRS and CDR2 as YFSETQ. The CDR3 length is 14 residues. The V and J ends lost 0 bases and 1 base respectively, with 8 bases between them. CDR3 bases: TGCGCCAGCAGCTTGGTGCCGGAGTCCTACGAGCAGTACTTC. Protein product: CASSLVPESYEQYF.

The CDR3 is CASSYRQGNEQYF. For the CDR3, the DNA is TGTGCCAGCAGTTACCGACAGGGGAACGAGCAGTACTTC. This chain links TRBV6-5 with TRBJ2-7; 8 nucleotides match TRBD1. V gave up 2 bases and J gave up 5 bases; unmatched junction bases: 2. The CDR3 extends over 13 amino acids. Germline CDR1 and CDR2: MNHEY and SVGAGI.

The chain couples TRBV19 to TRBJ2-3; possible D gene TRBD1, 6 bases. This CDR3 comprises 14 residues. CDR1 is LNHDA and CDR2 is SQIVND in the germline V gene (reference sequence). V lost 4 bases and J 2 bases, leaving 10 bases between the germline ends. The CDR3 reads CASSTRGVTDTQYF. The CDR3 DNA follows: TGTGCCAGTAGTACCAGGGGTGTCACAGATACGCAGTATTTT.

This chain links TRBV19 with TRBJ2-7; 8 bases align to TRBD1. V dropped 4 bases and J dropped 3; count of bases not matched to a gene: 2. From germline, CDR1 is LNHDA and CDR2 SQIVND (reference sequence). This CDR3 comprises 13 residues. CDR3 amino acids: CASSTGTGYEQYF. For the CDR3, the DNA is TGTGCCAGTAGTACCGGGACAGGCTACGAGCAGTACTTC.

J is TRBJ2-2 and V is TRBV18; perhaps TRBD2 as D (5 bases). Per the germline V gene, CDR1 is KGHSH and CDR2 is LQKENI. This CDR3 has 15 amino acids. V was shortened by 6 bases and J by 7 bases, with 18 bases between the two germline ends. The CDR3 region is CASSPDRERDGELFF. The CDR3 nucleotides are TGTGCCAGCTCGCCCGACCGGGAACGGGACGGGGAGCTGTTTTTT.

This chain joins TRBV11-2 and TRBJ2-1; 9 nucleotides line up with TRBD2. The V gene's germline CDR1 is SGHAT and CDR2 FQNNGV. CDR3 length equals 14 residues. V lost 3 bases to trimming and J lost 8 bases; unmatched junction nucleotides: 5. The CDR3 region has the DNA TGTGCCAGCAGCTTCAGCGGGGGGATCTATGAGCAGTTCTTC. Its protein product is CASSFSGGIYEQFF.